This T cell receptor (beta chain) was observed in a study of shared clonotypes between healthy human individuals. Study as a whole: The donor group consisted of two women and three men, aged 18 to 49.

TCRdb keeps only in-frame clones here, not all; method: immunoSEQ multiplex PCR. The sample yields millions of clones, approximately 94% seen once. The naive CD8 population came from CD45RO-negative cells selected for CCR7, without terminally differentiated effector memory CD45RA+ cells. This clone was seen a single time. The ends lost 2 bases at V and 4 bases at J; junction bases unmatched: 6. Germline V gene data show CDR1 as PRHDT and CDR2 as FYEKMQ (reference sequence). The CDR3 has 16 residues. This chain links TRBV13 with TRBJ2-3; 10 nucleotides line up with TRBD2. Sequencing was performed on naive CD8+ T cells sorted from blood. The receptor was derived from a man in his late teens or twenties in good health. The CDR3 DNA sequence: TGTGCCAGCAGCTTAAGCGGGAGGGCCGTCTCAGATACGCAGTATTTT. Translated: CASSLSGRAVSDTQYF. Drawing the rest from reference TRBV13 and TRBJ2-3, the complete variable domain is AAGVIQSPRHLIKEKRETATLKCYPIPRHDTVYWYQQGPGQDPQFLISFYEKMQSDKGSIPDRFSAQQFSDYHSELNMSSLELGDSALYFCASSLSGRAVSDTQYFGPGTRLTVL.